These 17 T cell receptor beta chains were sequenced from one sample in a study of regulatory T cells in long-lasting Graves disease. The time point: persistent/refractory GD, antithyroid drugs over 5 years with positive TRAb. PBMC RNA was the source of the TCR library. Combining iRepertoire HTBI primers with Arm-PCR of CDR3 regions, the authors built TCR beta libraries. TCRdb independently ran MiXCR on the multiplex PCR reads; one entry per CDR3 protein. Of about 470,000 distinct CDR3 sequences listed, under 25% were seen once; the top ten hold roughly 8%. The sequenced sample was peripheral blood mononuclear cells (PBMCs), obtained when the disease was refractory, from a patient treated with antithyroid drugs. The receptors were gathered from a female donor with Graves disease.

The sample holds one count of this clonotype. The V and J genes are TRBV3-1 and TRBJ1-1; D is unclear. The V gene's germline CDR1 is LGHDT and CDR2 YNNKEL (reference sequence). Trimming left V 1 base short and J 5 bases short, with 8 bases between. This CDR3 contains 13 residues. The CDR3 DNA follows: TGTGCCAGCAGCCAAGGTCGTCAAACTGAAGCTTTCTTT. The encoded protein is CASSQGRQTEAFF.

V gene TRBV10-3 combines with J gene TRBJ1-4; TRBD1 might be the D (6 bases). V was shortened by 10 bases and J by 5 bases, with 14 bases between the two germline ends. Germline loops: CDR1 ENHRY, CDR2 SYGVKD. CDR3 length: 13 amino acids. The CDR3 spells CATLRDTNEKLFF. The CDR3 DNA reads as TGTGCCACCCTCCGGGACACCAATGAAAAACTGTTTTTT.

As DNA, the CDR3 is TGTGCCAGCAGCATCCGAACCGGGACAGGGAGCGGCTACACCTTC. Translation gives CASSIRTGTGSGYTF. The rearrangement joins TRBV7-6 to TRBJ1-2; 9 nucleotides match TRBD1. This CDR3 is built from 15 residues. V trimming: 5 bases; J trimming: 8 bases; junction bases outside the gene matches: 12. The germline V gene encodes CDR1 SGHVS and CDR2 FNYEAQ. Filled out from reference TRBV7-6 and TRBJ1-2, the complete variable domain reads GAGVSQSPRYKVTKRGQDVALRCDPISGHVSLYWYRQALGQGPEFLTYFNYEAQQDKSGLPNDRFSAERPEGSISTLTIQRTEQRDSAMYRCASSIRTGTGSGYTFGSGTRLTVV.

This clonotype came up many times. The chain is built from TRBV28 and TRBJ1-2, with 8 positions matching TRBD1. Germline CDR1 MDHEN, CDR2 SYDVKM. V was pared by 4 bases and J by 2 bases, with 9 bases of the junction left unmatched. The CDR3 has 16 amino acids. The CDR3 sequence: CASSSLRTGQNYGYTF. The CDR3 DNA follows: TGTGCCAGCAGTTCTCTAAGGACAGGGCAAAACTATGGCTACACCTTC.

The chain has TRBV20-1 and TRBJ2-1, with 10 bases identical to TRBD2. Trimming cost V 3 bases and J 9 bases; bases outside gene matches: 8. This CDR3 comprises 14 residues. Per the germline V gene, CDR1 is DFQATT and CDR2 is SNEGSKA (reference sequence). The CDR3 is CSARRGTSVFEQFF. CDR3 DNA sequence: TGCAGTGCTAGGCGCGGGACTAGCGTCTTTGAGCAGTTCTTC.

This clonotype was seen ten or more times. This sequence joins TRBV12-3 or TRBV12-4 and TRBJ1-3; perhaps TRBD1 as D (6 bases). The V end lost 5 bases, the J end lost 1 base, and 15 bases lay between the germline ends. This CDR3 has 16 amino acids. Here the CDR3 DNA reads TGTGCCAGCAGTCAGATCGGACAGAGATCTGGAAACACCATATATTTT. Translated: CASSQIGQRSGNTIYF.

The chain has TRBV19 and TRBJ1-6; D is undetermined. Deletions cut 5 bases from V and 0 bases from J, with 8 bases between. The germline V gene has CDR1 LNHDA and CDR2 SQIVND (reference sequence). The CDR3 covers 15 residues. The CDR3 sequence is CASSPDGSYNSPLHF. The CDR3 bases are TGTGCCAGTAGTCCCGACGGCTCCTATAATTCACCCCTCCACTTT. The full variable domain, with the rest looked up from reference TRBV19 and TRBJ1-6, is DGGITQSPKYLFRKEGQNVTLSCEQNLNHDAMYWYRQDPGQGLRLIYYSQIVNDFQKGDIAEGYSVSREKKESFPLTVTSAQKNPTAFYLCASSPDGSYNSPLHFGNGTRLTVT.

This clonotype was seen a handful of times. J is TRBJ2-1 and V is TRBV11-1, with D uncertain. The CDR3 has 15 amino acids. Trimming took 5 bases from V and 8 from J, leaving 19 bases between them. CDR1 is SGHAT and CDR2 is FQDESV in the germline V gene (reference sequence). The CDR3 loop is CASSPVVTQRDEQFF. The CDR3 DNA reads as TGTGCCAGCAGCCCGGTGGTGACGCAACGGGATGAGCAGTTCTTC.

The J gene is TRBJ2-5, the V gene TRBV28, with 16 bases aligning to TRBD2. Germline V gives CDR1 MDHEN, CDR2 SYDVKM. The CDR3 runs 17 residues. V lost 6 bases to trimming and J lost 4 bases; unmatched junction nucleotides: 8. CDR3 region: CASRSGLAGGPPETQYF. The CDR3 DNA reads TGTGCCAGCAGATCGGGACTAGCGGGAGGGCCTCCAGAGACCCAGTACTTC.

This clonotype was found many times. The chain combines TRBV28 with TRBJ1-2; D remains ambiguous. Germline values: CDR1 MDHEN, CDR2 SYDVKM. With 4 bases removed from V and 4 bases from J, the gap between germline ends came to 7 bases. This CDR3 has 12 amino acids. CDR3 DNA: TGTGCCAGCAGTTCTGGGAGCTATGGCTACACCTTC. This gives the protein CASSSGSYGYTF.

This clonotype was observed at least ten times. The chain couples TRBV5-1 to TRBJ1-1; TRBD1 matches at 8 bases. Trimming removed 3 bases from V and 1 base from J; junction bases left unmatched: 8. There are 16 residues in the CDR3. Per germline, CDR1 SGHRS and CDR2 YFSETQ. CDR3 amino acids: CASSYVTGAKNTEAFF. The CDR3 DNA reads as TGCGCCAGCAGCTATGTGACAGGGGCGAAGAACACTGAAGCTTTCTTT.

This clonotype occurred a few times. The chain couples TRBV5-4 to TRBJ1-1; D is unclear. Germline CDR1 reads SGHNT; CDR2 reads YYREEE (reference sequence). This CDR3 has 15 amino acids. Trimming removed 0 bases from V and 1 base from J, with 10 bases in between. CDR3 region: CASSLVIQTNTEAFF. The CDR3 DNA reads TGTGCCAGCAGCTTGGTGATCCAAACGAACACTGAAGCTTTCTTT.

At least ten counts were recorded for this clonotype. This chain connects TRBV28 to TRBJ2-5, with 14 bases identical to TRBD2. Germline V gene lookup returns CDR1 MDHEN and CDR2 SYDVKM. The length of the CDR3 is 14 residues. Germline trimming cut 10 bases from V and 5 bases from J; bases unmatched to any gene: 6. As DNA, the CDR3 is TGTGCCACCCTGACTAGCGGGAGGGTTGAGACCCAGTACTTC. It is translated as CATLTSGRVETQYF.

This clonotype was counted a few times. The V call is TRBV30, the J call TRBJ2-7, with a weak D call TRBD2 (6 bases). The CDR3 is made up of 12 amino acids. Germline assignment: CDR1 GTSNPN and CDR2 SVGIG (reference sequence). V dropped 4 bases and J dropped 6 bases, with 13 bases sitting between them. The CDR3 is CAWNHGGSEQYF. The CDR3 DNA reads TGTGCCTGGAACCATGGGGGGTCCGAGCAGTACTTC.

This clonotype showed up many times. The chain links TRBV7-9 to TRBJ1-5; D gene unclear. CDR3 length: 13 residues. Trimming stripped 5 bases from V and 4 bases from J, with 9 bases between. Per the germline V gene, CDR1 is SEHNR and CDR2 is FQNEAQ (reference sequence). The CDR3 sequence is CASSQDGNQPQHF. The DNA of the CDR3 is TGTGCCAGCAGCCAAGACGGGAATCAGCCCCAGCATTTT. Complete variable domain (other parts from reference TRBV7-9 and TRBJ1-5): DTGVSQNPRHKITKRGQNVTFRCDPISEHNRLYWYRQTLGQGPEFLTYFQNEAQLEKSRLLSDRFSAERPKGSFSTLEIQRTEQGDSAMYLCASSQDGNQPQHFGDGTRLSIL.

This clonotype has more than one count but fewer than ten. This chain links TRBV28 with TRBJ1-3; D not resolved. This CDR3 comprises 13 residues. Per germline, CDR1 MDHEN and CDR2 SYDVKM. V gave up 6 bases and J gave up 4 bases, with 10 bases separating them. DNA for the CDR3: TGTGCCAGCAGACCGACAACAGGAAACACCATATATTTT. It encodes CASRPTTGNTIYF.

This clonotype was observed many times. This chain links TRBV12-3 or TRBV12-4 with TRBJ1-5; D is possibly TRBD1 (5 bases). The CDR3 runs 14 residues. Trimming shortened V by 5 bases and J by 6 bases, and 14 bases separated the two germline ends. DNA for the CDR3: TGTGCCAGCAGTGCCGGAAGGGGTGTTCAGCCCCAGCATTTT. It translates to CASSAGRGVQPQHF.